A single sample is the source of the 8 T cell receptor beta chains below, sequenced in a study of shared clonotypes between healthy human individuals. Data came from immunoSEQ multiplex PCR; TCRdb stores just in-frame clones and leaves some out. The table lists some 2,000,000 clones, roughly 96% of them singletons. Sequenced sample: naive CD4+ T cells sorted from blood. Subset here: CD45RA+ positively selected. These TCRs come from a man aged 18 to 35 in good health.

This clone has just one count. The J gene is TRBJ2-2, the V gene TRBV5-4; no definite D call. Germline CDR1 and CDR2: SGHNT and YYREEE (reference sequence). Trimming removed 0 bases at V and 2 bases at J, with 8 bases between. This CDR3 region has 15 residues. The CDR3 loop reads CASSLEATNTGELFF. CDR3 in DNA: TGTGCCAGCAGCTTGGAAGCGACCAACACCGGGGAGCTGTTTTTT.

Regarding this clone: The junction does not match germline at one end; this may be a read error. The rearrangement uses TRBV6-5 and TRBJ2-7; a weak D match, TRBD2 (5 bases). The V gene's germline CDR1 is MNHEY and CDR2 SVGAGI. This CDR3 is built from 12 residues. CDR3 coding DNA: TGTGCCAGCAGTAACTCAGGAGGCGAGCAGTACTTC. This encodes CASSNSGGEQYF.

V gene TRBV5-4 combines with J gene TRBJ1-3, with D maybe TRBD1 (5 bases). Trimming pared 0 bases from V and 0 bases from J, leaving 7 bases between. CDR3 length: 15 amino acids. Germline CDR1 is SGHNT and CDR2 is YYREEE (reference sequence). The CDR3 sequence: CASSLGGFSGNTIYF. Written as DNA, the CDR3 is TGTGCCAGCAGCTTGGGGGGCTTCTCTGGAAACACCATATATTTT. Full variable domain (outside the CDR3, taken from reference TRBV5-4 and TRBJ1-3): ETGVTQSPTHLIKTRGQQVTLRCSSQSGHNTVSWYQQALGQGPQFIFQYYREEENGRGNFPPRFSGLQFPNYSSELNVNALELDDSALYLCASSLGGFSGNTIYFGEGSWLTVV.

For this clone: The sample contains more than one DNA sequence encoding this CDR3. Written as DNA, the CDR3 is TGTGCCAGCAGTGTGGGACAGGGCGATCAGCCCCAGCATTTT. The encoded protein is CASSVGQGDQPQHF. The chain combines TRBV2 with TRBJ1-5; 9 positions agree with TRBD1. The CDR3 is made up of 14 amino acids. With V trimmed by 4 bases and J by 5 bases, 3 bases remained unmatched. Germline CDR1 is SNHLY and CDR2 is FYNNEI.

V is TRBV5-1 and J is TRBJ2-5; D is unresolved. CDR1 and CDR2 from the germline V gene are SGHRS and YFSETQ. The CDR3 sequence is 12 residues long. V lost 3 bases and J lost 1, with 4 bases in between. CDR3 residues: CASSYSQETQYF. The CDR3 DNA is TGCGCCAGCAGCTACTCCCAAGAGACCCAGTACTTC.

This clone was observed a single time. The chain recombines TRBV2 with TRBJ2-1; 9 nucleotides match TRBD2. The V gene's germline CDR1 is SNHLY and CDR2 FYNNEI. The CDR3 loop spans 16 amino acids. After removal of 5 bases from V and 2 bases from J, the junction contained 7 bases not matched to a gene. The DNA of the CDR3 is TGTGCCAGCAGTCAGGAAGCGGGGGGACCCTACAATGAGCAGTTCTTC. This translates into CASSQEAGGPYNEQFF.

The rearrangement joins TRBV5-1 to TRBJ2-5; possible D gene TRBD1, 6 bases. Germline lookup yields CDR1 SGHRS and CDR2 YFSETQ. The CDR3 is 16 amino acids. V was pared by 4 bases and J by 3 bases, with 19 bases between. This chain's CDR3 is CASSEGRQAPKETQYF. As DNA, the CDR3 is TGCGCCAGCAGCGAAGGAAGACAGGCACCAAAAGAGACCCAGTACTTC. Variable domain in full (rest from reference TRBV5-1 and TRBJ2-5): KAGVTQTPRYLIKTRGQQVTLSCSPISGHRSVSWYQQTPGQGLQFLFEYFSETQRNKGNFPGRFSGRQFSNSRSEMNVSTLELGDSALYLCASSEGRQAPKETQYFGPGTRLLVL.

This clone appeared once. V usage is TRBV5-4 and J usage is TRBJ2-5, with TRBD2 matching 13 bases. CDR3 size: 19 residues. The V gene's germline CDR1 is SGHNT and CDR2 YYREEE (reference sequence). With V trimmed by 0 bases and J by 1 base, 9 bases remained unmatched. Written as DNA, the CDR3 is TGTGCCAGCAGCTTGGCAGGGCGACTAGCGGGAGGTTTCCAAGAGACCCAGTACTTC. Amino acid sequence: CASSLAGRLAGGFQETQYF.